The entry below gives a single T cell receptor (beta chain) sequence along with its context. What it binds is unknown. The sample originates from a study of PD-1 blockade in classical Hodgkin lymphoma. Study results and limitations: Only CD4+ TCR diversity, not CD8+, had risen significantly by C4D1. The origin of the repertoire differences remains undefined, with disease activity or prior therapy as possible causes. Newly diagnosed patients reportedly trailed healthy donors in baseline TCR diversity. Prior to therapy, complete responders displayed diversity much like that of newly diagnosed patients.

Germline CDR1 LNHDA, CDR2 SQIVND (reference sequence). This CDR3 comprises 13 residues. Trimming at V came to 8 bases and at J to 7 bases, leaving 3 bases not matched to a gene. Assay: immunoSEQ multiplex PCR; the TCRdb copy retains only in-frame clones and omits some. The repertoire holds tens of thousands of clones, about four fifths seen once, with around 1.7% in the top ten. There was relapse after autologous stem cell transplantation in every patient, and there was variation in brentuximab vedotin exposure. Magnetic negative selection served to purify CD4+ T cells out of PBMCs that had been thawed.

Material: CD4+ T cells from blood, obtained at baseline. This rearrangement joins TRBV19 to TRBJ2-2, with TRBD2 matching over 11 bases. The TCR comes from a human donor with classical Hodgkin lymphoma. The CDR3 loop reads CASSTSGGGELFF. The CDR3 coding sequence is TGTGCCAGTTCAACTAGCGGGGGCGGGGAGCTGTTTTTT.